The 15 T cell receptor beta chains listed next were all sequenced from one sample in a study of molecular identifiers for immune sequencing clone quantification. Using its own MiXCR run on the PCR reads, TCRdb lists one record per CDR3 protein. The sample lists approximately 320,000 distinct CDR3 sequences; roughly a quarter were seen once. Sequences were obtained from naive CD8+ T cells from blood, with Jurkat cell RNA spiked in. Regarding subset: FACS-sorted CD8+CD4-CCR7+CD45RA+ naive T cells. The receptors come from a human donor in good health. Some libraries in this study had Jurkat cell RNA spiked in.

The chain couples TRBV27 to TRBJ1-1, with TRBD1 matching 7 bases. This CDR3 has 16 residues. The J segment lost 5 bases and the V segment lost 6 bases, leaving 15 bases of the junction unmatched. Per germline, CDR1 MNHEY and CDR2 SMNVEV (reference sequence). CDR3 DNA sequence: TGTGCCAGCAGACCCCCTTTGGTGCAGGGGGGTACTGAAGCTTTCTTT. Translated: CASRPPLVQGGTEAFF.

This clonotype was seen repeatedly, ten times or more. The gene calls are TRBV9 and TRBJ1-1; 9 bases agree with TRBD1. CDR3 length: 12 amino acids. J was trimmed by 14 bases and V by 0 bases; bases with no gene match: 5. In germline, CDR1 is SGDLS, CDR2 YYNGEE. CDR3 bases: TGTGCCAGCAGCGTAGGGGGACAGGGCGTATTCTTT. As protein: CASSVGGQGVFF.

Details on this clonotype: Being one base from a much bigger clone, this may be a read error. The chain recombines TRBV6-1 with TRBJ2-7; D uncertain. This CDR3 contains 14 residues. Germline V gives CDR1 MNHNS, CDR2 SASEGT. CDR3 in amino acids: CASSEIGPNYEQHF. DNA of the CDR3: TGTGCCAGCAGTGAAATCGGTCCAAACTACGAGCAGCACTTC.

As regards this clonotype: The conserved final phenylalanine or tryptophan is absent from the CDR3, which likely points to a read error. This chain links TRBV9 with TRBJ2-3; 10 positions agree with TRBD2. The CDR3 loop spans 17 amino acids. Trimming at V came to 0 bases and at J to 6 bases, leaving 10 bases not matched to a gene. Germline assignment: CDR1 SGDLS and CDR2 YYNGEE. The CDR3 DNA sequence: TGTGCCAGCAGCGTAGAACGGAGCGGGGGGGCCGGGGATACGCAGTATTTA. Protein sequence: CASSVERSGGAGDTQYL.

This clonotype was found a few times. The V gene is TRBV27, the J gene TRBJ2-3; 8 bases match TRBD2. The CDR3 is made up of 17 amino acids. Per the germline V gene, CDR1 is MNHEY and CDR2 is SMNVEV (reference sequence). V was pared by 6 bases and J by 0 bases, with 11 bases of the junction left unmatched. CDR3 residues: CASSETRLAISTDTQYF. DNA of the CDR3: TGTGCCAGCAGCGAAACACGACTAGCGATAAGCACAGATACGCAGTATTTT.

The V call is TRBV12-3 or TRBV12-4, the J call TRBJ1-1; TRBD1 is a possible D gene (6 bases). The V end was cut by 5 bases, the J end by 5 bases, with 6 bases between. The CDR3 runs to 11 residues. Written as DNA, the CDR3 is TGTGCCAGCAGTGACAGGACTGAAGCTTTCTTT. Translation: CASSDRTEAFF.

This clonotype showed up many times. The chain couples TRBV29-1 to TRBJ2-2; 8 bases map to TRBD2. V was pared by 5 bases and J by 6 bases, with 5 bases of the junction left unmatched. CDR3 length: 13 residues. The germline gives CDR1 SQVTM, CDR2 ANQGSEA. CDR3 DNA sequence: TGCAGCGTTTATGGCGGGAGGCCCGGGGAGCTGTTTTTT. It is translated as CSVYGGRPGELFF.

Note on this clonotype: A much more abundant neighbour one base away suggests this may be a read error. The chain's CDR3 is CSVGVWGALMETQYF. Written as DNA, the CDR3 is TGCAGCGTTGGAGTGTGGGGGGCGTTGATGGAGACCCAGTACTTC. The chain carries TRBV29-1 and TRBJ2-5; tentatively, D is TRBD1 or TRBD2 (6 bases each). The ends were cut back, 4 bases at V and 5 bases at J, with 20 bases in the middle. The CDR3 totals 15 residues. Germline CDR1 reads SQVTM; CDR2 reads ANQGSEA. Complete variable domain (other parts from reference TRBV29-1 and TRBJ2-5): SAVISQKPSRDICQRGTSLTIQCQVDSQVTMMFWYRQQPGQSLTLIATANQGSEATYESGFVIDKFPISRPNLTFSTLTVSNMSPEDSSIYLCSVGVWGALMETQYFGPGTRLLVL.

Details on this clonotype: Possible read error: a much larger clone is one base away. The V call is TRBV29-1, the J call TRBJ2-3; no definite D call. V dropped 1 base and J dropped 2 bases, with 10 bases sitting between them. CDR1 SQVTM and CDR2 ANQGSEA come from the germline V gene. The CDR3 covers 14 residues. In DNA, the CDR3 is TGCAGCGTTGAAGCAAAGCGAAACACAGATACGCAGTATTTT. Protein sequence: CSVEAKRNTDTQYF.

This chain connects TRBV3-1 to TRBJ1-4; no firm D call. Trimming cost V 0 bases and J 8 bases, with 16 bases left between them. CDR3 size: 16 residues. Germline V gene data show CDR1 as LGHDT and CDR2 as YNNKEL (reference sequence). The CDR3 here is CASSQDEGSFNEKLFF. As DNA, the CDR3 is TGTGCCAGCAGCCAAGATGAAGGGTCGTTTAACGAAAAACTGTTTTTT.

This clonotype was counted at least ten times. V and J are TRBV27 and TRBJ1-2, with D possibly being TRBD1 (6 bases). Germline assignment: CDR1 MNHEY and CDR2 SMNVEV (reference sequence). The germline V and J ends were trimmed by 6 bases and 3 bases, with 14 bases remaining between them. The CDR3 extends over 14 amino acids. CDR3 in amino acids: CASRQSRGYYGYTF. The DNA of the CDR3 is TGTGCCAGCAGACAGAGTAGGGGGTACTATGGCTACACCTTC.

For this clonotype: It may be a read error: a sequence one base away is much more abundant. The CDR3 sequence: CASSRVGIGTEAFF. CDR3 bases: TGTGCCAGCAGTCGAGTAGGGATAGGCACTGAAGCTTTCTTT. J is TRBJ1-1 and V is TRBV12-3 or TRBV12-4; D is unclear. The CDR3 totals 14 residues. Trimming cost V 5 bases and J 4 bases, with 14 bases left between them.

A word on this clonotype: A much larger clone differs by one base, so this may be a read error. The chain has TRBV7-6 and TRBJ1-4, with a tentative D call TRBD1 (6 bases). Germline CDR1 is SGHVS and CDR2 is FNYEAQ. The CDR3 length is 17 residues. CDR3 sequence reads: CAGSKGGGPRTNEKLFF. CDR3 DNA: TGTGCCGGCAGCAAAGGGGGGGGCCCCAGAACTAATGAAAAACTGTTTTTT.

As to this clonotype: Being one base from a much bigger clone, this may be a read error. J is TRBJ1-1 and V is TRBV6-5; no clear D gene. The CDR3 is 15 residues long. Trimming removed 4 bases at V and 6 bases at J, with 18 bases between. Germline V gene sequence: CDR1 MNHEY, CDR2 SVGAGI. As DNA, the CDR3 is TGTGCCAGCAGTTTAGATGTTGTCGGTTACGCTGAAGCTTTCTTT. This translates into CASSLDVVGYAEAFF.

A remark on this clonotype: Compared with germline, one end of the junction differs, possibly owing to a read error. The chain carries TRBV4-1 and TRBJ2-5; 7 nucleotides agree with TRBD2. The CDR3 is 16 amino acids. Germline CDR1 and CDR2: MGHRA and YSYEKL. CDR3 DNA sequence: TGCGCCAGCAGCCAAGTCTATCTGGCGGGAGAAGAGACCCAGCACTTC. It translates to CASSQVYLAGEETQHF.